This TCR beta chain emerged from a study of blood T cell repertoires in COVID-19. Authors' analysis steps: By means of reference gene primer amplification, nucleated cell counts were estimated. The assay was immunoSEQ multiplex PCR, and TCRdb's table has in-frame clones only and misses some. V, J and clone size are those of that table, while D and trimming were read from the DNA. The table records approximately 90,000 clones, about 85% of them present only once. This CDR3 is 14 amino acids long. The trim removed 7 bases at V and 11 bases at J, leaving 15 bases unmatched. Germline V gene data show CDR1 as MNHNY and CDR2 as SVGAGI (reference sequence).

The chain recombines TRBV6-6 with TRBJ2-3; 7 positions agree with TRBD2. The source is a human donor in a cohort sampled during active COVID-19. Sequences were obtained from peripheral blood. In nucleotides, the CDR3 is TGTGCCAGCACCCTCAGCCCACGGCCGGGAGGGCAGTATTTT. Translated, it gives CASTLSPRPGGQYF.